This T cell receptor (beta chain) was obtained from a study of type 1 regulatory T cells. Study-wide context: An in vitro protocol generated T-allo10, a Tr1-enriched, alloantigen-specific CD4 T cell product.

This CDR3 has 14 amino acids. V was cut by 0 bases and J by 7 bases, with 13 bases left in between. Germline CDR1 and CDR2: SGHRS and YFSETQ. Study-wide findings and caveats: Tr1 cells had a more restricted TCR repertoire than non-Tr1 cells.

TCRdb passed the reads through MiXCR, listing each CDR3 protein once. The table records 60,000 to 70,000 distinct CDR3 sequences, nearly 50% of them present only once. Notes on this clonotype: Antigen specificity is unknown.

Sequencing was performed on cultured non-Tr1 T cells, either the whole culture or a sorted T cell fraction (not recorded which). This TCR was recovered from a human donor in good health. V and J are TRBV5-1 and TRBJ2-5; no reliable D call. The CDR3 bases are TGCGCCAGCAGCTTGGATAGTCCCAAGATGACCCAGTACTTC. It encodes CASSLDSPKMTQYF.